A single sample gave rise to the 25 T cell receptor beta chains below, sequenced in a study of identical twins (dated by TCRdb to 2016 to 2018). The library was prepared using 5' RACE. The reads were generated on an Illumina HiSeq 2000. TCRdb reran the public reads through fastp at Q25 and MiXCR, keeping productive beta chains. Duplicate CDR3 protein sequences are folded into a single record with the most common DNA and genes. Present in this sample are about 920,000 distinct CDR3 sequences, more than 9% of which were seen just once. Around 1.6% of the sample comes from the top ten. In addition, the sample was reused for a study of yellow fever vaccine responses in identical twins.

Material: PBMCs. Source of these receptors: a young woman in good health.

The sample holds a few counts of this clonotype. The gene calls are TRBV6-2 or TRBV6-3 and TRBJ2-5; 7 nucleotides align to TRBD2. This CDR3 is 17 amino acids long. Per the germline V gene, CDR1 is MNHEY and CDR2 is SVGEGT. V lost 0 bases and J lost 1; bases outside the gene matches: 8. The CDR3 coding sequence is TGTGCCAGCAGTTACTCCAGGGACTACCCGATCCAAGAGACCCAGTACTTC. Protein sequence: CASSYSRDYPIQETQYF.

CDR3 in DNA: TGCAGTGCTAGGGACAGGTTCTACAATGAGCAGTTCTTC. Encoded protein: CSARDRFYNEQFF. The J gene is TRBJ2-1, the V gene TRBV20-1, with 7 bases identical to TRBD1. The CDR3 sequence is 13 residues long. V shed 3 bases, J shed 3 bases, and the junction held 2 bases outside the gene matches. CDR1 is DFQATT, CDR2 SNEGSKA, per germline (reference sequence).

A word on this clonotype: As the CDR3 is not closed by the conserved phenylalanine or tryptophan, this likely results from a read error. The genes are TRBV7-8 and TRBJ2-2; D is possibly TRBD1 (5 bases). The V and J ends lost 1 base and 5 bases respectively, with 14 bases between them. Looked up from germline, CDR1 is SGHVS and CDR2 is FQNEAQ. This CDR3 is 16 amino acids long. Here the CDR3 DNA reads TGTGCCAGCAGCTTAGGCCGGTCAGGGATGACCGGGGAGCTGTTTTCT. It specifies CASSLGRSGMTGELFS.

As to this clonotype: At one boundary the junction diverges from the germline segment, which might be a read error. The gene calls are TRBV19 and TRBJ1-1, with 7 bases identical to TRBD1. This CDR3 comprises 13 residues. The germline V gene has CDR1 LNHDA and CDR2 SQIVND (reference sequence). DNA of the CDR3: TGTGCCAGTAGTAGTTTGGTCTGGGCAGGGGGTCTGTTT. Residues: CASSSLVWAGGLF.

This clonotype was observed a few times. This chain links TRBV28 with TRBJ2-5, with 8 bases lining up with TRBD2. V gave up 3 bases and J gave up 3 bases; unmatched junction bases: 9. This CDR3 has 16 amino acids. CDR1 MDHEN and CDR2 SYDVKM come from the germline V gene. The CDR3 coding sequence is TGTGCCAGCAGTTTGGGGTGGGCGACTAGCGAAGAGACCCAGTACTTC. Residues: CASSLGWATSEETQYF.

Ten or more counts support this clonotype. The V call is TRBV3-1, the J call TRBJ2-2; D may be TRBD2 (6 bases). The ends were cut back, 4 bases at V and 4 bases at J, with 13 bases in the middle. Germline V lookup: CDR1 LGHDT, CDR2 YNNKEL (reference sequence). The CDR3 runs 15 residues. CDR3: CASSPPGLRTGELFF. The CDR3 DNA sequence: TGTGCCAGCAGCCCACCGGGACTTCGCACCGGGGAGCTGTTTTTT.

The chain links TRBV20-1 to TRBJ2-3; 10 nucleotides align to TRBD1. V dropped 0 bases and J dropped 4; count of bases not matched to a gene: 4. Per germline, CDR1 DFQATT and CDR2 SNEGSKA (reference sequence). This CDR3 is 15 amino acids long. CDR3 sequence (DNA): TGCAGTGCTAGAGATGGTGGGACAGGGGCAGATACGCAGTATTTT. Residues: CSARDGGTGADTQYF.

This clonotype was detected only a few times. The chain couples TRBV5-1 to TRBJ1-1, with a tentative D call TRBD1 (5 bases). Trimming shortened V by 1 base and J by 1 base, and 14 bases separated the two germline ends. Germline CDR1 and CDR2: SGHRS and YFSETQ. The CDR3 has 16 amino acids. This CDR3 is CASSLNQGRANTEAFF. The CDR3 nucleotides read TGCGCCAGCAGCTTGAACCAGGGCAGGGCGAACACTGAAGCTTTCTTT.

This clonotype appeared a few times. This chain joins TRBV11-1 and TRBJ2-5, with TRBD2 identical over 12 bases. V trimming: 1 base; J trimming: 4 bases; junction bases outside the gene matches: 19. Per germline, CDR1 SGHAT and CDR2 FQDESV (reference sequence). The CDR3 loop spans 21 amino acids. In nucleotides, the CDR3 is TGTGCCAGCAGCTTAGGTCGGTCTCTAGCGGGGGGGGTTACCGCCCCAGAGACCCAGTACTTC. Its protein product is CASSLGRSLAGGVTAPETQYF.

There are a few counts of this clonotype. This chain connects TRBV29-1 to TRBJ1-2, with 7 bases matching TRBD1. The germline CDR1 and CDR2 sequences are SQVTM and ANQGSEA. The V segment lost 7 bases and the J segment 8 bases; nucleotides outside the gene matches: 16. This CDR3 region has 14 residues. Written as DNA, the CDR3 is TGCAGCGCTGCGTCCACCGGGACAGAGAACGGCTACACCTTC. It yields the protein CSAASTGTENGYTF.

The chain recombines TRBV24-1 with TRBJ2-1; D tentatively reads TRBD1 or TRBD2 (5 bases each). This CDR3 contains 17 residues. V was trimmed by 3 bases and J by 10 bases, leaving 24 bases between them. Germline V gives CDR1 KGHDR, CDR2 SFDVKD. The CDR3 region is CATSDLTGTPSEVEQFF. CDR3 nucleotides: TGTGCCACCAGTGATCTCACCGGGACCCCGTCGGAGGTGGAGCAGTTCTTC.

V is TRBV7-6 and J is TRBJ2-1, with D possibly TRBD1 on 6 matching bases. CDR1 SGHVS and CDR2 FNYEAQ come from the germline V gene. This CDR3 spans 17 amino acids. V shed 4 bases and J shed 0 bases, with 16 bases lying between them. The CDR3 DNA reads TGTGCCAGCAGCTCGCTACAGGGCCTAAGCTCCTACAATGAGCAGTTCTTC. This translates into CASSSLQGLSSYNEQFF.

This clonotype was counted many times. The chain carries TRBV27 and TRBJ2-3, with 10 nucleotides matching TRBD1. The V gene end was trimmed by 3 bases and the J gene end by 5 bases; junction bases not matched to a gene: 8. Germline values: CDR1 MNHEY, CDR2 SMNVEV (reference sequence). The CDR3 covers 16 residues. The CDR3 sequence: CASSFHRDRGLDTQYF. CDR3 nucleotide sequence: TGTGCCAGCAGTTTCCACCGGGACAGGGGTTTAGATACGCAGTATTTT.

The chain uses TRBV2 and TRBJ2-5; 10 nucleotides line up with TRBD2. Germline assignment: CDR1 SNHLY and CDR2 FYNNEI. The CDR3 loop spans 17 amino acids. The V segment lost 6 bases and the J segment 5 bases; nucleotides outside the gene matches: 15. CDR3 sequence (DNA): TGTGCCAGCAGCGAACCGGGACTAGCGCCAGGGAGGGAGACCCAGTACTTC. Translation gives CASSEPGLAPGRETQYF.

This clonotype showed up just a few times. The CDR3 region is CSAKGTGGASGYTF. Here the CDR3 DNA reads TGCAGTGCGAAAGGGACAGGGGGTGCGTCTGGCTACACCTTC. The chain links TRBV20-1 to TRBJ1-2; 11 positions agree with TRBD1. The CDR3 consists of 14 residues. CDR1 is DFQATT and CDR2 is SNEGSKA in the germline V gene (reference sequence). Germline trimming cut 6 bases from V and 7 bases from J; bases unmatched to any gene: 10.

The table lists this clonotype with many counts. The chain combines TRBV7-2 with TRBJ1-5; no clear D gene. Trimming cost V 5 bases and J 9 bases, with 17 bases left between them. CDR3 length equals 14 residues. Germline values: CDR1 SGHTA, CDR2 FQGNSA. CDR3 DNA sequence: TGTGCCAGCAGCGCGGCCCCCCGATCGTGGCCCCAGCATTTT. Translated: CASSAAPRSWPQHF.

This clonotype was picked up a small number of times. The chain is built from TRBV11-2 and TRBJ2-1, with D maybe TRBD1 (6 bases). This CDR3 comprises 16 residues. V was trimmed by 3 bases and J by 7 bases, leaving 19 bases between them. The V gene's germline CDR1 is SGHAT and CDR2 FQNNGV. The CDR3 DNA is TGTGCCAGCAGCTTCTTTTGGACAGCCACTGGAAATGAGCAGTTCTTC. Its protein is CASSFFWTATGNEQFF. Full variable domain (outside the CDR3, taken from reference TRBV11-2 and TRBJ2-1): EAGVAQSPRYKIIEKRQSVAFWCNPISGHATLYWYQQILGQGPKLLIQFQNNGVVDDSQLPKDRFSAERLKGVDSTLKIQPAKLEDSAVYLCASSFFWTATGNEQFFGPGTRLTVL.

This clonotype has just a few counts. This chain uses TRBV12-3 or TRBV12-4 with TRBJ2-1; 9 bases are shared with TRBD2. V was pared by 0 bases and J by 10 bases, with 10 bases of the junction left unmatched. The CDR3 is made up of 16 amino acids. DNA for the CDR3: TGTGCCAGCAGTTTAGCGACCCCGGGACTAGCCGGGGAGCAGTTCTTC. Amino acids: CASSLATPGLAGEQFF.

This clonotype was seen only a few times. In nucleotides, the CDR3 is TGCAGCATTCAAGCCTTAGCGGGGTCTTTGTGGGAAGAGACCCAGTACTTC. Protein product: CSIQALAGSLWEETQYF. The genes are TRBV29-1 and TRBJ2-5; 8 positions match TRBD2. In germline, CDR1 is SQVTM, CDR2 ANQGSEA. V was pared by 8 bases and J by 3 bases, with 20 bases of the junction left unmatched. The CDR3 sequence is 17 residues long.

This clonotype was counted only a few times. The chain employs TRBV6-5 and TRBJ2-3; D is unclear. The CDR3 has 13 residues. Germline V gives CDR1 MNHEY, CDR2 SVGAGI. V gave up 0 bases and J gave up 4 bases, with 5 bases separating them. CDR3 residues: CASSYSSPDTQYF. The CDR3 nucleotides are TGTGCCAGCAGTTACTCGAGCCCAGATACGCAGTATTTT.

This clonotype was detected ten times or more. J is TRBJ2-3 and V is TRBV5-1; D unclear. This CDR3 spans 18 amino acids. V lost 0 bases, J lost 1 base, and 18 bases lay in between. Looked up from germline, CDR1 is SGHRS and CDR2 is YFSETQ. The CDR3: CASSLAKGRIEGTDTQYF. The CDR3 DNA reads as TGCGCCAGCAGCTTGGCCAAAGGGCGGATCGAGGGCACAGATACGCAGTATTTT. Variable domain in full (rest from reference TRBV5-1 and TRBJ2-3): KAGVTQTPRYLIKTRGQQVTLSCSPISGHRSVSWYQQTPGQGLQFLFEYFSETQRNKGNFPGRFSGRQFSNSRSEMNVSTLELGDSALYLCASSLAKGRIEGTDTQYFGPGTRLTVL.

In its sample, this clonotype was seen a few times. The chain couples TRBV7-8 to TRBJ2-1, with D unresolved. This CDR3 comprises 17 residues. CDR1 and CDR2 from the germline V gene are SGHVS and FQNEAQ. With 3 bases removed from V and 0 bases from J, the gap between germline ends came to 15 bases. As DNA, the CDR3 is TGTGCCAGCAGCTTTACCCCCCTTGGGGACTCCTACAATGAGCAGTTCTTC. The encoded protein is CASSFTPLGDSYNEQFF.

The chain couples TRBV6-2 or TRBV6-3 to TRBJ2-1; 10 bases align to TRBD2. The CDR3 loop spans 20 amino acids. The V segment lost 6 bases and the J segment 0 bases; nucleotides outside the gene matches: 17. CDR1 and CDR2 (germline): MNHEY, SVGEGT. The CDR3: CASSTTDYSGRAFSYNEQFF. The CDR3, as DNA: TGTGCCAGCAGCACTACCGACTACAGCGGGAGGGCCTTCTCCTACAATGAGCAGTTCTTC.

This clonotype was recorded a few times. This chain joins TRBV7-8 and TRBJ1-5, with 7 nucleotides matching TRBD1. Trimming removed 4 bases from V and 4 bases from J; junction bases left unmatched: 7. Germline V gene lookup returns CDR1 SGHVS and CDR2 FQNEAQ. The CDR3 length is 15 residues. The CDR3 DNA sequence: TGTGCCAGCAGCTCAATCCGACAGGGAAATCAGCCCCAGCATTTT. Residues: CASSSIRQGNQPQHF.

This clonotype was counted only a few times. The chain joins TRBV10-2 to TRBJ2-3; TRBD1 aligns across 8 bases. The CDR3 covers 14 residues. Germline CDR1 and CDR2: WSHSY and SAAADI. V dropped 8 bases and J dropped 2; count of bases not matched to a gene: 6. The DNA for the CDR3 is TGCGCCAGCCGAGACAGGGGAACCACAGATACGCAGTATTTT. This codes for CASRDRGTTDTQYF.